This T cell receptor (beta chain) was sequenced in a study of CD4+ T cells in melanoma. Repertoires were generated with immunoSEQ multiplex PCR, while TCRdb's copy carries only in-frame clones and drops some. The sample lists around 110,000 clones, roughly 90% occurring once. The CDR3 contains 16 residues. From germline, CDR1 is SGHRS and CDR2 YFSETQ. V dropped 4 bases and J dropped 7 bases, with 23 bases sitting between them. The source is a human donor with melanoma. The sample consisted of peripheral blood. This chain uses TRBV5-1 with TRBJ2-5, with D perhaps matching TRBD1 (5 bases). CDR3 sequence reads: CASSQGDRTRIGTQYF. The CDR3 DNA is TGCGCCAGCAGCCAGGGCGACAGAACCCGCATAGGGACCCAGTACTTC.